The next 12 T cell receptor beta chains were all read from a single sample in a study of T-cell reconstitution after alpha-beta-depleted transplantation in children. Preparation of the TCRbeta library was carried out with unique molecular identifiers. From the PCR reads, TCRdb called clonotypes with MiXCR, one entry per CDR3 protein. This table has over 550,000 distinct CDR3 sequences, more than 9% appearing once. The starting material was PBMCs from the stem cell graft donor, obtained from the stem cell graft. These receptor sequences come from a human donor who donated a stem cell graft to a child with acute myeloid leukemia.

The CDR3 loop is CATSRGPSSGANVLTF. The CDR3 nucleotides are TGTGCCACCAGCCGGGGACCCTCCTCTGGGGCCAACGTCCTGACTTTC. The chain employs TRBV15 and TRBJ2-6, with D perhaps being TRBD1 or TRBD2 (5 bases each). V lost 5 bases and J 0 bases, leaving 11 bases between the germline ends. The CDR3 totals 16 residues. Looked up from germline, CDR1 is LNHNV and CDR2 is YYDKDF (reference sequence).

This clonotype was detected ten times or more. V gene TRBV25-1 combines with J gene TRBJ1-1; perhaps TRBD1 as D (5 bases). The CDR3 sequence is 14 residues long. V was cut by 4 bases and J by 0 bases, with 9 bases left in between. Germline V CDR1 and CDR2: MGHDK, SYGVNS. In nucleotides, the CDR3 is TGTGCCAGCAGTGGGCCGGGGGTGAACACTGAAGCTTTCTTT. As protein: CASSGPGVNTEAFF.

This clonotype was detected once. With a much larger clone just one base away, this may be a read error. The CDR3 protein is CSVQLNTEAFF. The CDR3 DNA sequence: TGCAGCGTTCAGTTGAACACTGAAGCTTTCTTT. This chain connects TRBV29-1 to TRBJ1-1; no clear D gene. There are 11 residues in the CDR3. The ends were cut back, 5 bases at V and 0 bases at J, with 4 bases in the middle. Germline V gene data show CDR1 as SQVTM and CDR2 as ANQGSEA.

This clonotype was counted only a few times. The chain carries TRBV7-2 and TRBJ2-7, with 7 positions matching TRBD1. This CDR3 contains 16 residues. CDR1 and CDR2 (germline): SGHTA, FQGNSA. V shed 1 base, J shed 0 bases, and the junction held 6 bases outside the gene matches. The CDR3 sequence is CASSLGQGEFSYEQYF. CDR3 sequence (DNA): TGTGCCAGCAGCTTAGGACAGGGAGAATTCTCCTACGAGCAGTACTTC.

This clonotype was seen more than once but under ten times. The chain is built from TRBV28 and TRBJ1-1, with TRBD1 as a possible D gene (6 bases). Trimming stripped 8 bases from V and 6 bases from J, with 22 bases between. Germline values: CDR1 MDHEN, CDR2 SYDVKM. The CDR3 covers 15 residues. The CDR3 is CASRPPGGGFAEAFF. The CDR3 nucleotides read TGTGCCAGCCGACCACCGGGGGGCGGGTTCGCTGAAGCTTTCTTT.

CDR3 DNA sequence: TGTGCCAGCACCCGACAGAACAAAATGAACACTGAAGCTTTCTTT. Protein sequence: CASTRQNKMNTEAFF. This chain links TRBV5-6 with TRBJ1-1, with a possible D match to TRBD1 (5 bases). The CDR3 contains 15 residues. V lost 6 bases to trimming and J lost 0 bases, with 15 bases between them. Germline CDR1 is SGHDT and CDR2 is YYEEEE.

This sequence joins TRBV7-3 and TRBJ2-1; D not certain. CDR3 length: 15 amino acids. From germline, CDR1 is SGHTA and CDR2 FQGTGA. V lost 2 bases and J lost 4, with 12 bases in between. The CDR3 reads CASSLANEGYNEQFF. CDR3 sequence (DNA): TGTGCCAGCAGCTTAGCGAACGAAGGATACAATGAGCAGTTCTTC.

The table lists this clonotype with many counts. The genes are TRBV20-1 and TRBJ1-4; the D is unclear. Germline loops: CDR1 DFQATT, CDR2 SNEGSKA (reference sequence). Trimming took off 3 bases at V and 11 bases at J, with 19 bases between the two ends. There are 14 residues in the CDR3. CDR3 DNA: TGCAGTGCTAGCACGGGTTCCGAAATCGATAAACTGTTTTTT. Its protein is CSASTGSEIDKLFF.

About this clonotype itself: This may stem from a read error, because a much larger clone lies one nucleotide away. The rearrangement joins TRBV25-1 to TRBJ2-1, with 7 positions matching TRBD1. The germline gives CDR1 MGHDK, CDR2 SYGVNS. The CDR3 contains 15 residues. V lost 2 bases and J lost 7; bases outside the gene matches: 8. The CDR3 sequence: CASSEVQGHRNEQFF. CDR3 DNA sequence: TGTGCCAGCAGTGAAGTACAGGGGCATAGGAATGAGCAGTTCTTC.

This clonotype came up a few times. The J gene is TRBJ2-3, the V gene TRBV15; 12 bases line up with TRBD2. The length of the CDR3 is 16 residues. Looked up from germline, CDR1 is LNHNV and CDR2 is YYDKDF (reference sequence). The CDR3 here is CPNRTSGKLNTDTQYF. CDR3 nucleotide sequence: TGTCCCAACCGGACTAGCGGGAAACTCAACACAGATACGCAGTATTTT.

The gene calls are TRBV5-5 and TRBJ2-7, with D tentatively TRBD2 (5 bases). From germline, CDR1 is SGHKS and CDR2 YYEKEE (reference sequence). The CDR3 length is 14 residues. V gave up 2 bases and J gave up 5 bases, with 14 bases separating them. CDR3 sequence (DNA): TGTGCCAGCAGCTTCACTCCGGGGAGCAACGAGCAGTACTTC. Its translation: CASSFTPGSNEQYF.

This clonotype was counted many times. The chain recombines TRBV6-5 with TRBJ2-7; 9 positions match TRBD1. The J segment lost 6 bases and the V segment lost 1 base, leaving 7 bases of the junction unmatched. The CDR3 is 15 amino acids. Germline values: CDR1 MNHEY, CDR2 SVGAGI. The CDR3 DNA sequence: TGTGCCAGCAGTTACTTAACCCCGGGACAGGGCGAGCAGTACTTC. It is translated as CASSYLTPGQGEQYF.